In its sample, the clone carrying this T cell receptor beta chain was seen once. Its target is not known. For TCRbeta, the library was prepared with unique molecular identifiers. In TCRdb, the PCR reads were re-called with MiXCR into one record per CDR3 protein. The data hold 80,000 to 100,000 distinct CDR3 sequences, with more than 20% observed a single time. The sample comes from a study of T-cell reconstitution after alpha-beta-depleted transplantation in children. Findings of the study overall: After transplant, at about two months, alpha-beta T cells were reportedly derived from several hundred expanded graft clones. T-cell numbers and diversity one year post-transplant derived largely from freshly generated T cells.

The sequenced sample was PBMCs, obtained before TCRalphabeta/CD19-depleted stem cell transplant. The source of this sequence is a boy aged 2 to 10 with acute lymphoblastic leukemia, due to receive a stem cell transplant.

CDR3 region: CASSLRQGANNEQFF. CDR3 coding DNA: TGTGCCAGCAGTCTCCGACAGGGGGCGAACAATGAGCAGTTCTTC. This chain uses TRBV27 with TRBJ2-1, with 10 bases fitting TRBD1. Germline trimming cut 5 bases from V and 5 bases from J; bases unmatched to any gene: 6. Germline lookup yields CDR1 MNHEY and CDR2 SMNVEV (reference sequence). The CDR3 runs to 15 residues.